The clone carrying this T cell receptor (beta chain) was detected a few times. Its specificity is not known. TCRdb reanalysed the reads using MiXCR and keeps one entry per CDR3 protein. The data contain roughly 120,000 distinct CDR3 sequences, about 33% of them seen just once; the ten biggest clones take up about 40%. The CDR3 length is 14 residues. Germline V gene lookup returns CDR1 SGHTA and CDR2 FQGNSA. Trimming at V came to 5 bases and at J to 3 bases, leaving 4 bases not matched to a gene. This sample was taken from a study of T cell repertoires in cytomegalovirus infection. Study-wide context: A matching HLA type, together with CMV infection, was signaled by public TCR beta signatures. General study findings and limits: Cumulative frequency of public TCR beta families picked out carriers of CMV plus the relevant HLA. Dominating the ex vivo response were HLA-C-restricted CMV-specific TCR beta clonotypes.

This clonotype originated in a human donor in good health (CMV status not recorded). Some clones in this sample may be carry-over from other donors' samples. This sequence joins TRBV7-2 and TRBJ2-1; 7 nucleotides align to TRBD1. Source: CD8+ T cells from cultured PBMCs, taken from culture after CMV antigen stimulation. CDR3 sequence: CASSQWDSYNEQFF. CDR3 nucleotides: TGTGCCAGCAGCCAGTGGGACAGCTACAATGAGCAGTTCTTC.